The 16 T cell receptor beta chains presented below share a single source sample, sequenced in a study of blood T cell repertoires in COVID-19. Method: immunoSEQ multiplex PCR; TCRdb's copy keeps in-frame clones and lacks some. This table holds approximately 140,000 clones, roughly 84% found once. Material: PBMCs or T cells enriched from blood (not recorded which). Source of these receptors: a woman between 50 and 59 years old who had been exposed to COVID-19.

This chain connects TRBV11-3 to TRBJ2-5; maybe TRBD1 (5 bases). V dropped 4 bases and J dropped 5 bases, with 11 bases sitting between them. The CDR3 covers 13 residues. Germline CDR1 and CDR2: SGHNT and YENEEA. CDR3 nucleotide sequence: TGTGCCAGCAGCTCGACAGTCATGGAGACCCAGTACTTC. Encoded protein: CASSSTVMETQYF. Drawing the rest from reference TRBV11-3 and TRBJ2-5, the complete variable domain is EAGVVQSPRYKIIEKKQPVAFWCNPISGHNTLYWYLQNLGQGPELLIRYENEEAVDDSQLPKDRFSAERLKGVDSTLKIQPAELGDSAVYLCASSSTVMETQYFGPGTRLLVL.

This chain connects TRBV6-1 to TRBJ2-1; the D gene is possibly TRBD2 (7 bases). Germline CDR1 and CDR2: MNHNS and SASEGT. This CDR3 is 18 amino acids long. V gave up 0 bases and J gave up 2 bases, with 17 bases separating them. The CDR3 spells CASSEAGADGRTYNEQFF. DNA for the CDR3: TGTGCCAGCAGTGAAGCGGGGGCAGACGGGAGGACCTACAATGAGCAGTTCTTC.

The rearrangement joins TRBV29-1 to TRBJ2-5; a weak D match, TRBD2 (5 bases). V was pared by 6 bases and J by 5 bases, with 13 bases between. CDR3 length equals 12 residues. Germline V gene lookup returns CDR1 SQVTM and CDR2 ANQGSEA. The CDR3, as DNA: TGCAGCGTCGATACTAGTATCGAGACCCAGTACTTC. It specifies CSVDTSIETQYF.

The chain has TRBV10-2 and TRBJ1-6; 8 nucleotides line up with TRBD1. Trimming at V came to 6 bases and at J to 6 bases, leaving 4 bases not matched to a gene. The CDR3 runs 14 residues. Per the germline V gene, CDR1 is WSHSY and CDR2 is SAAADI. For the CDR3, the DNA is TGCGCCAGCAGCCCGGACAGGGCTAATTCACCCCTCCACTTT. It encodes CASSPDRANSPLHF.

The V and J genes are TRBV5-6 and TRBJ1-2; TRBD1 aligns across 7 bases. The CDR3 consists of 13 residues. Trimming took 0 bases from V and 6 from J; bases not matched to a gene: 2. The germline V gene encodes CDR1 SGHDT and CDR2 YYEEEE. The CDR3 protein is CASSLGQGDGYTF. CDR3 coding DNA: TGTGCCAGCAGCTTGGGACAGGGCGATGGCTACACCTTC.

The chain is built from TRBV5-1 and TRBJ1-5, with TRBD1 matching over 9 bases. J gave up 0 bases and V 4 bases, and 8 bases lay outside the gene matches. CDR3 size: 17 residues. The germline V gene has CDR1 SGHRS and CDR2 YFSETQ. Here the CDR3 DNA reads TGCGCCAGCAGCCCCGGGACAGGGTTACATAGCAATCAGCCCCAGCATTTT. Translation: CASSPGTGLHSNQPQHF.

J is TRBJ2-1 and V is TRBV9, with 8 bases fitting TRBD2. Germline assignment: CDR1 SGDLS and CDR2 YYNGEE. CDR3 length equals 17 residues. Trimming removed 0 bases from V and 3 bases from J; junction bases left unmatched: 8. In DNA, the CDR3 is TGTGCCAGCAGCGTAGATCCGGCGGGGGGATTCTACAATGAGCAGTTCTTC. Amino acid sequence: CASSVDPAGGFYNEQFF. The whole variable domain, filled in from reference TRBV9 and TRBJ2-1, reads DSGVTQTPKHLITATGQRVTLRCSPRSGDLSVYWYQQSLDQGLQFLIQYYNGEERAKGNILERFSAQQFPDLHSELNLSSLELGDSALYFCASSVDPAGGFYNEQFFGPGTRLTVL.

This sequence joins TRBV5-4 and TRBJ1-6; possible D gene TRBD1, 6 bases. Trimming stripped 0 bases from V and 14 bases from J, with 18 bases between. This CDR3 is built from 15 residues. Germline CDR1 reads SGHNT; CDR2 reads YYREEE (reference sequence). CDR3 sequence: CASSLVQGQGSTLHF. The CDR3 nucleotides read TGTGCCAGCAGCTTGGTACAGGGTCAGGGGTCGACCCTCCACTTT.

The V call is TRBV15, the J call TRBJ2-1; D is unresolved. Germline CDR1 reads LNHNV; CDR2 reads YYDKDF (reference sequence). The CDR3 runs 12 residues. The V and J ends lost 2 bases and 6 bases respectively, with 5 bases between them. DNA of the CDR3: TGTGCCACCAGCAGATACAGCAATGAGCAGTTCTTC. The encoded protein is CATSRYSNEQFF.

The rearrangement uses TRBV11-2 and TRBJ1-3; TRBD1 aligns across 7 bases. V lost 4 bases, J lost 4 bases, and 4 bases stayed unmatched. CDR1 SGHAT and CDR2 FQNNGV come from the germline V gene. This CDR3 contains 14 residues. Written as DNA, the CDR3 is TGTGCCAGCAGCTCCGACAGGGCAGGAAACACCATATATTTT. Translation: CASSSDRAGNTIYF.

The genes are TRBV2 and TRBJ1-6; D possibly corresponds to TRBD1 (6 bases). CDR3 length: 11 amino acids. Per germline, CDR1 SNHLY and CDR2 FYNNEI. Trimming cost V 8 bases and J 13 bases, with 12 bases left between them. The CDR3 loop reads CASGLGQPLHF. Here the CDR3 DNA reads TGTGCCAGCGGACTCGGACAGCCCCTCCACTTT.

This chain connects TRBV6-5 to TRBJ2-7, with 8 bases that match TRBD2. The CDR3 loop spans 15 amino acids. The trim removed 5 bases at V and 6 bases at J, leaving 12 bases unmatched. Germline V lookup: CDR1 MNHEY, CDR2 SVGAGI. The DNA of the CDR3 is TGTGCCAGCAGTCCAGTGACCCTAGCGGGCGCCGAGCAGTACTTC. It translates to CASSPVTLAGAEQYF.

The rearrangement uses TRBV6-5 and TRBJ1-6, with TRBD1 identical over 7 bases. The CDR3 runs 14 residues. V trimming: 6 bases; J trimming: 8 bases; junction bases outside the gene matches: 7. CDR1 is MNHEY, CDR2 SVGAGI, per germline. This CDR3 is CASRNRGFDSPLHF. CDR3 coding DNA: TGTGCCAGCAGAAACAGGGGTTTCGATTCACCCCTCCACTTT.

The chain uses TRBV7-2 and TRBJ1-6; D not resolved. V was clipped by 5 bases and J by 9 bases, with 8 bases between them. The CDR3 extends over 12 amino acids. CDR1 is SGHTA and CDR2 is FQGNSA in the germline V gene. CDR3 in DNA: TGTGCCAGCAGCCTCTACGGTTCACCCCTCCACTTT. This gives the protein CASSLYGSPLHF.

This chain uses TRBV27 with TRBJ2-1; D not resolved. The length of the CDR3 is 16 residues. CDR1 is MNHEY and CDR2 is SMNVEV in the germline V gene (reference sequence). Trimming took off 4 bases at V and 1 base at J, with 14 bases between the two ends. The CDR3 DNA reads as TGTGCCAGCAGTTGGGCTGCCGGTGGGTCCTACAATGAGCAGTTCTTC. Protein sequence: CASSWAAGGSYNEQFF.

The V call is TRBV4-2, the J call TRBJ2-7, with D perhaps matching TRBD1 (5 bases). V was trimmed by 9 bases and J by 2 bases, leaving 14 bases between them. Germline V gene data show CDR1 as LGHNA and CDR2 as YNFKEQ. The CDR3 is 13 residues long. CDR3: CASRGGRAYEQYF. The CDR3 DNA is TGTGCCAGTAGGGGCGGTAGGGCCTACGAGCAGTACTTC.